This TCR beta chain emerged from a study of blood T cell repertoires in COVID-19. Turning to the study itself: There were acute and convalescent COVID-19 samples, and they came from the United States, Italy and Spain. Sources were T cells, B-cell-depleted T cells, or PBMCs; the material itself was cDNA or gDNA.

Assay used: immunoSEQ multiplex PCR; TCRdb lists only in-frame clones, some missing. This sample has some 250,000 clones; over 75% occur once, and the top ten carry 0.7%. This CDR3 has 14 residues. Germline V lookup: CDR1 MNHEY, CDR2 SVGAGI. The V and J ends lost 7 bases and 8 bases respectively, with 17 bases between them. Material: peripheral blood. The gene calls are TRBV6-5 and TRBJ1-4; no clear D. The TCR sequence derives from a human donor in a cohort sampled during active COVID-19. The CDR3 is CASTTTPSGEKLFF. The CDR3 DNA reads as TGTGCCAGCACCACGACACCCAGCGGAGAAAAACTGTTTTTT.